These T cell receptor beta chains were read from a single sample in a study of a mutant IDH1 vaccine in newly diagnosed glioma. Here immunoSEQ multiplex PCR was the method, and the copy in TCRdb shows in-frame clones only, minus some. Of tens of thousands of clones in the sample, around 79% were seen once. Sequenced here: PBMCs, sampled from a glioma patient treated with radiotherapy, temozolomide or both. Source of these receptors: a man aged 35 to 55 with glioma. Some clones in this sample may be carry-over from other donors' samples. Both conserved end residues are part of each CDR3. A D gene is named only where the DNA matches it firmly. Some rows have no size entry. The others give once, few or many, or a class for an expanded clone.

CDR3: CAWGTSALLTQYF; DNA: TGTGCCTGGGGGACTAGCGCACTCCTAACTCAGTATTTT; J: TRBJ2-3; size: NA; D: TRBD2; V: TRBV30
CDR3: CASSPQLDRPHDF; DNA: TGCGCCAGCAGCCCCCAACTTGACAGACCTCACGACTTT; J: TRBJ1-1; size: NA; D: NA; V: TRBV5-1
CDR3: CASSREAMGEQYF; DNA: TGTGCCAGCAGCAGAGAAGCGATGGGCGAGCAGTACTTC; J: TRBJ2-7; size: NA; D: NA; V: TRBV2
CDR3: CASSPGGTYEQYF; DNA: TGTGCCAGCAGTCCCGGGGGTACCTACGAGCAGTACTTC; J: TRBJ2-7; size: NA; D: NA; V: TRBV27
CDR3: CASSPLGARGNQPQHF; DNA: TGTGCCAGCAGCCCGTTGGGCGCCCGGGGCAATCAGCCCCAGCATTTT; J: TRBJ1-5; size: NA; D: NA; V: TRBV7-9
CDR3: CASSTQTGFEAFF; DNA: TGTGCCAGCAGTACCCAAACAGGGTTTGAAGCTTTCTTT; J: TRBJ1-1; size: NA; D: NA; V: TRBV27
CDR3: CASSFSKSRLSYEQYF; DNA: TGTGCCAGCAGTTTTTCGAAATCCAGGCTCTCCTACGAGCAGTACTTC; J: TRBJ2-7; size: once; D: NA; V: TRBV6-5
CDR3: CASSLDWGAEGYTF; DNA: TGCGCCAGCAGCTTGGATTGGGGTGCGGAGGGCTACACCTTC; J: TRBJ1-2; size: NA; D: NA; V: TRBV5-1
CDR3: CASSPSGMLGEKLFF; DNA: TGCGCCAGCAGTCCGTCCGGGATGCTGGGTGAAAAACTGTTTTTT; J: TRBJ1-4; size: NA; D: NA; V: TRBV4-1
CDR3: CSVLSTGTGSGELFF; DNA: TGCAGCGTACTTTCGACCGGGACAGGGTCCGGGGAGCTGTTTTTT; J: TRBJ2-2; size: NA; D: TRBD1; V: TRBV29-1
CDR3: CASSPKSGGDAHEQYF; DNA: TGTGCCAGCTCACCAAAATCGGGCGGGGATGCGCACGAGCAGTACTTC; J: TRBJ2-7; size: NA; D: NA; V: TRBV18
CDR3: CAWSTGTGAPYEQYF; DNA: TGTGCCTGGAGTACCGGGACAGGGGCCCCCTACGAGCAGTACTTC; J: TRBJ2-7; size: NA; D: TRBD1; V: TRBV30
CDR3: CASSEFSGQLNTEAFF; DNA: TGTGCCAGCAGTGAGTTTTCGGGACAGTTGAACACTGAAGCTTTCTTT; J: TRBJ1-1; size: NA; D: TRBD1; V: TRBV6-1
CDR3: CASSLEAWGGFSGNTIYF; DNA: TGTGCCAGCAGCTTAGAGGCGTGGGGCGGCTTCTCTGGAAACACCATATATTTT; J: TRBJ1-3; size: NA; D: NA; V: TRBV7-8
CDR3: CASSQAGGLNTEAFF; DNA: TGCGCCAGCAGCCAAGCAGGGGGCTTGAACACTGAAGCTTTCTTT; J: TRBJ1-1; size: NA; D: TRBD1; V: TRBV4-1
CDR3: CASSQEISGGTDTQYF; DNA: TGTGCCAGCAGCCAAGAAATTTCGGGGGGCACAGATACGCAGTATTTT; J: TRBJ2-3; size: NA; D: NA; V: TRBV4-2
CDR3: CSAAEKENQPQHF; DNA: TGCAGCGCAGCAGAAAAAGAAAATCAGCCCCAGCATTTT; J: TRBJ1-5; size: NA; D: NA; V: TRBV29-1
CDR3: CATSRDLGQETQYF; DNA: TGTGCCACCAGCAGAGATCTGGGTCAAGAGACCCAGTACTTC; J: TRBJ2-5; size: once; D: NA; V: TRBV15
CDR3: CASSLNRGPADTQYF; DNA: TGTGCCAGCAGCCTAAACAGGGGGCCCGCAGATACGCAGTATTTT; J: TRBJ2-3; size: NA; D: TRBD1; V: TRBV7-8
CDR3: CASSEQGTSAQYF; DNA: TGTGCCAGCAGTGAACAGGGTACGAGTGCGCAGTATTTT; J: TRBJ2-3; size: NA; D: NA; V: TRBV6-4
CDR3: CASSQDGTAVKCFF; DNA: TGCGCCAGCAGCCAAGACGGGACCGCGGTAAAGTGTTTCTTT; J: TRBJ1-1; size: NA; D: NA; V: TRBV4-1
CDR3: CASSLDGTGTEAFF; DNA: TGTGCCAGCAGCTTAGACGGGACAGGCACTGAAGCTTTCTTT; J: TRBJ1-1; size: NA; D: TRBD1; V: TRBV7-8
CDR3: CASSLERRETLNEKLFF; DNA: TGTGCCAGCAGCTTAGAACGACGTGAGACCCTTAATGAAAAACTGTTTTTT; J: TRBJ1-4; size: NA; D: NA; V: TRBV7-6
CDR3: CAWSYPLRGTGELFF; DNA: TGTGCCTGGAGCTATCCTCTAAGGGGGACCGGGGAGCTGTTTTTT; J: TRBJ2-2; size: NA; D: NA; V: TRBV30
CDR3: CASSLFSGTGGANYGYTF; DNA: TGCGCCAGCAGCTTGTTTTCCGGGACAGGGGGCGCTAACTATGGCTACACCTTC; J: TRBJ1-2; size: NA; D: TRBD1; V: TRBV5-1
CDR3: CASSSTSLQGAGGYTF; DNA: TGCGCCAGCAGCTCCACCTCCTTGCAGGGGGCCGGTGGCTACACCTTC; J: TRBJ1-2; size: NA; D: TRBD1; V: TRBV5-1
CDR3: CASSVQGNSPLHF; DNA: TGTGCCAGCAGTGTCCAGGGTAATTCACCCCTCCACTTT; J: TRBJ1-6; size: NA; D: NA; V: TRBV25-1
CDR3: CASSLAGGSTGELFF; DNA: TGCGCCAGCAGCTTGGCCGGTGGCAGCACCGGGGAGCTGTTTTTT; J: TRBJ2-2; size: NA; D: NA; V: TRBV5-1
CDR3: CASSGLSRGRDTQYF; DNA: TGTGCCAGCAGCGGCCTATCACGGGGGAGAGATACGCAGTATTTT; J: TRBJ2-3; size: NA; D: NA; V: TRBV5-4
CDR3: CASSRGGAGDETQYF; DNA: TGTGCCAGCAGCCGCGGGGGGGCCGGGGACGAGACCCAGTACTTC; J: TRBJ2-5; size: NA; D: TRBD2; V: TRBV13
CDR3: CASSQLLAGGPHEQYF; DNA: TGCGCCAGCAGCCAACTACTAGCGGGGGGGCCCCACGAGCAGTACTTC; J: TRBJ2-7; size: once; D: TRBD2; V: TRBV4-1
CDR3: CASSLTPQGNTEAFF; DNA: TGTGCCAGCAGCTTAACGCCGCAAGGGAACACTGAAGCTTTCTTT; J: TRBJ1-1; size: NA; D: NA; V: TRBV7-8
CDR3: CASIGQANSPLHF; DNA: TGTGCCAGCATCGGACAGGCAAATTCACCCCTCCACTTT; J: TRBJ1-6; size: NA; D: TRBD1; V: TRBV2
CDR3: CASSEGVSEQYF; DNA: TGTGCCAGCAGTGAAGGGGTCAGCGAGCAGTACTTC; J: TRBJ2-7; size: NA; D: NA; V: TRBV2
CDR3: CASSLGYYRGSNQPQHF; DNA: TGTGCCAGCAGCTTGGGCTATTACAGGGGTAGCAATCAGCCCCAGCATTTT; J: TRBJ1-5; size: NA; D: TRBD1; V: TRBV5-5
CDR3: CASSEVYTGELFF; DNA: TGTGCCAGCAGTGAAGTGTACACCGGGGAGCTGTTTTTT; J: TRBJ2-2; size: NA; D: NA; V: TRBV6-1
CDR3: CASSQWRQAASNYGYTF; DNA: TGCGCCAGCAGCCAATGGAGACAGGCAGCCTCTAACTATGGCTACACCTTC; J: TRBJ1-2; size: NA; D: NA; V: TRBV4-1
CDR3: CASSPPGLVTEAFF; DNA: TGTGCCAGCAGCCCACCGGGGTTGGTAACGGAAGCTTTCTTT; J: TRBJ1-1; size: NA; D: NA; V: TRBV4-2
CDR3: CASSPSDREGYGYTF; DNA: TGTGCCAGCAGCCCGTCGGACAGGGAGGGGTATGGCTACACCTTC; J: TRBJ1-2; size: once; D: TRBD1; V: TRBV5-6
CDR3: CASSPGQHAYEQYF; DNA: TGTGCCAGCAGCCCCGGACAGCACGCCTACGAGCAGTACTTC; J: TRBJ2-7; size: NA; D: NA; V: TRBV5-6
CDR3: CASSVTPGGGGDTGELFF; DNA: TGTGCCAGCAGCGTGACCCCGGGGGGCGGGGGCGACACCGGGGAGCTGTTTTTT; J: TRBJ2-2; size: NA; D: NA; V: TRBV9
CDR3: CASSLGVLAGPTDTQYF; DNA: TGTGCCAGCAGCTTAGGGGTCCTAGCGGGGCCCACAGATACGCAGTATTTT; J: TRBJ2-3; size: NA; D: TRBD2; V: TRBV7-8
CDR3: CASTSRAGGYGYTF; DNA: TGTGCCAGCACCTCCAGGGCGGGAGGCTATGGCTACACCTTC; J: TRBJ1-2; size: NA; D: NA; V: TRBV6-5
CDR3: CATLASAGGRNEYF; DNA: TGTGCCACCCTTGCTAGTGCGGGGGGGCGCAACGAGTACTTC; J: TRBJ2-7; size: NA; D: TRBD2; V: TRBV6-6
CDR3: CASTSSYEQYF; DNA: TGTGCCAGCACCTCCTCCTACGAGCAGTACTTC; J: TRBJ2-7; size: NA; D: NA; V: TRBV6-1
CDR3: CASSPQGWTYEQYF; DNA: TGTGCCAGCAGCCCACAGGGATGGACCTACGAGCAGTACTTC; J: TRBJ2-7; size: NA; D: NA; V: TRBV7-2
CDR3: CASSPGLAATDTQYF; DNA: TGTGCCAGCAGTCCGGGACTAGCGGCGACAGATACGCAGTATTTT; J: TRBJ2-3; size: NA; D: TRBD2; V: TRBV28
CDR3: CASSEPSYEQYF; DNA: TGTGCCAGCAGCGAACCCTCCTACGAGCAGTACTTC; J: TRBJ2-7; size: NA; D: NA; V: TRBV2
CDR3: CASRQDFANTEAFF; DNA: TGTGCCAGCAGGCAGGATTTTGCGAACACTGAAGCTTTCTTT; J: TRBJ1-1; size: NA; D: NA; V: TRBV6-6
CDR3: CASSLGAAAGNTIYF; DNA: TGCGCCAGCAGCTTGGGGGCGGCGGCTGGAAACACCATATATTTT; J: TRBJ1-3; size: NA; D: NA; V: TRBV5-1
CDR3: CAWSGRFSTGANVLTF; DNA: TGTGCCTGGAGTGGACGCTTCTCGACTGGGGCCAACGTCCTGACTTTC; J: TRBJ2-6; size: NA; D: NA; V: TRBV30
CDR3: CASSYREGANYGYTF; DNA: TGTGCCAGCAGTTACCGCGAGGGGGCTAACTATGGCTACACCTTC; J: TRBJ1-2; size: NA; D: NA; V: TRBV6-6